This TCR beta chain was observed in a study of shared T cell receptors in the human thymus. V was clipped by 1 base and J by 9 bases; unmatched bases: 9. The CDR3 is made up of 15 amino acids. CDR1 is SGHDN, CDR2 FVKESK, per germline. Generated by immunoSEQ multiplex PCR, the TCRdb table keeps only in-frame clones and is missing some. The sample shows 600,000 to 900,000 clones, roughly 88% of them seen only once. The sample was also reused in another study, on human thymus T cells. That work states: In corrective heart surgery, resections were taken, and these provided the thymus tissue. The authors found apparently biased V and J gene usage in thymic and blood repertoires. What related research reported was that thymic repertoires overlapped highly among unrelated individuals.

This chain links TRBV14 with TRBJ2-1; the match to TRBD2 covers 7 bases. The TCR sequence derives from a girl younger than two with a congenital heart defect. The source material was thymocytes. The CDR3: CASSQGTRSLGEQFF. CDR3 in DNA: TGTGCCAGCAGCCAAGGGACTAGGAGCCTAGGTGAGCAGTTCTTC.